The clone carrying this T cell receptor beta chain was seen repeatedly, ten times or more. It was with a sample-barcoded 5' primer and a J-beta primer mix that a second PCR of roughly 7 to 12 cycles was run. TCRdb re-called the 5' RACE reads through MiXCR, storing one row per CDR3 protein. The sample shows hundreds of thousands of distinct CDR3 sequences, around 30% of them seen only once. This sample was included in a study of blood T cells in healthy people across ages. The authors drew 7.5 to 10 milliliters of peripheral blood from each donor. There were at least 6 micrograms of total RNA extracted from every sample. There are 13 residues in the CDR3. CDR1 and CDR2 (germline): SGHTA, FQGNSA. After removal of 11 bases from V and 7 bases from J, the junction contained 10 bases not matched to a gene.

Sample: blood. The sequence derives from a woman of 80 years or more in good health. The chain couples TRBV7-2 to TRBJ2-3; TRBD2 agrees at 9 bases. In nucleotides, the CDR3 is TGTGCCGGCGGTCTAGCGGGGAGCCATACGCAGTATTTT. It translates to CAGGLAGSHTQYF.